Presented here are 29 T cell receptor beta chains from one specimen sequenced in a study of regulatory T cells in long-lasting Graves disease. CDR3 regions were amplified by Arm-PCR using iRepertoire HTBI primers to build TCR beta libraries. TCRdb re-called the multiplex PCR reads with MiXCR, one entry per CDR3 protein. The table shows over 450,000 distinct CDR3 sequences, with roughly 21% occurring only once. The time point: persistent/refractory GD, antithyroid drugs over 5 years with positive TRAb. Extracted RNA from PBMCs served as the source of the TCR library. Sequencing was performed on peripheral blood mononuclear cells (PBMCs), taken when the disease was refractory, from a patient treated with antithyroid drugs. Receptors originate from a female donor with Graves disease.

This clonotype showed up just a few times. The J gene is TRBJ2-5, the V gene TRBV7-9; D ambiguous. Germline V gives CDR1 SEHNR, CDR2 FQNEAQ (reference sequence). V gave up 0 bases and J gave up 3 bases, with 5 bases separating them. This CDR3 has 13 amino acids. CDR3 DNA: TGTGCCAGCAGCTTAGCCGAAGAAGAGACCCAGTACTTC. Translated, it gives CASSLAEEETQYF.

The chain combines TRBV11-2 with TRBJ2-5, with D perhaps being TRBD1 or TRBD2 (7 bases each). This CDR3 has 19 amino acids. V was pared by 5 bases and J by 7 bases, with 32 bases between. CDR1 and CDR2 (germline): SGHAT, FQNNGV. The CDR3 is CASSRLPVDREGQLMTQYF. CDR3 DNA: TGTGCCAGCAGCCGCCTCCCGGTTGACAGGGAGGGGCAATTGATGACCCAGTACTTC.

This chain links TRBV27 with TRBJ2-3; D gene ambiguous. The V gene's germline CDR1 is MNHEY and CDR2 SMNVEV (reference sequence). There are 15 residues in the CDR3. V was clipped by 4 bases and J by 7 bases, with 18 bases between them. The DNA of the CDR3 is TGTGCCAGCAGTTCGATCGACAACCGGGCACATACGCAGTATTTT. It translates to CASSSIDNRAHTQYF.

V gene TRBV11-2 combines with J gene TRBJ2-7; 11 bases line up with TRBD1. Germline values: CDR1 SGHAT, CDR2 FQNNGV. The CDR3 length is 17 residues. V was clipped by 6 bases and J by 2 bases; unmatched bases: 12. CDR3 nucleotide sequence: TGTGCCAGCAGTCTCTCGGTTGAGGGACAGGGGGCCTACGAGCAGTACTTC. It codes for CASSLSVEGQGAYEQYF.

The chain recombines TRBV6-1 with TRBJ2-2; TRBD1 matches at 7 bases. V lost 6 bases to trimming and J lost 1 base; unmatched junction nucleotides: 5. The CDR3 sequence is 15 residues long. Germline CDR1 and CDR2: MNHNS and SASEGT. Written as DNA, the CDR3 is TGTGCCAGCAGCTCCCGGACAGGGAACACCGGGGAGCTGTTTTTT. Translated: CASSSRTGNTGELFF.

In its sample, this clonotype was seen many times. The chain is built from TRBV7-2 and TRBJ2-7; unclear D gene. The V gene's germline CDR1 is SGHTA and CDR2 FQGNSA. The V gene lost 5 bases and the J gene lost 0 bases, with 8 bases spanning the gap. This CDR3 is built from 13 residues. The DNA of the CDR3 is TGTGCCAGCAGCCCGGCTGACTCCTACGAGCAGTACTTC. Its translation is CASSPADSYEQYF.

This clonotype was seen at least ten times. The gene calls are TRBV25-1 and TRBJ1-1; no clear D. There are 12 residues in the CDR3. V was cut by 1 base and J by 10 bases, with 10 bases left in between. Germline-derived CDR1 and CDR2 are MGHDK and SYGVNS. CDR3 amino acids: CASSESSFLAFF. CDR3 in DNA: TGTGCCAGCAGTGAATCGAGCTTTCTAGCTTTCTTT.

This sequence joins TRBV19 and TRBJ2-5, with D unclear. V was cut by 3 bases and J by 3 bases, with 11 bases left in between. The CDR3 totals 14 residues. The germline V gene has CDR1 LNHDA and CDR2 SQIVND (reference sequence). The CDR3: CASSIPSDEETQYF. CDR3 nucleotides: TGTGCCAGTAGTATTCCCAGCGATGAAGAGACCCAGTACTTC.

This clonotype was counted between two and nine times. The CDR3 DNA is TGCAGCGTTGAACAGGGCTCTGGGGCCAACGTCCTGACTTTC. Translation: CSVEQGSGANVLTF. The V gene is TRBV29-1, the J gene TRBJ2-6; TRBD1 is a possible D gene (5 bases). The germline gives CDR1 SQVTM, CDR2 ANQGSEA. The V gene lost 2 bases and the J gene lost 0 bases, with 5 bases spanning the gap. The CDR3 contains 14 residues.

This clonotype appeared many times. V and J are TRBV7-2 and TRBJ1-6, with D unresolved. Germline CDR1 SGHTA, CDR2 FQGNSA. The CDR3 runs to 15 residues. V lost 0 bases and J 7 bases, leaving 10 bases between the germline ends. The CDR3: CASSLARYANSPLHF. CDR3 in DNA: TGTGCCAGCAGCTTAGCGCGTTACGCAAATTCACCCCTCCACTTT.

Ten or more counts support this clonotype. This rearrangement joins TRBV20-1 to TRBJ1-5, with D hard to call. Germline assignment: CDR1 DFQATT and CDR2 SNEGSKA (reference sequence). V shed 3 bases and J shed 0 bases, with 18 bases lying between them. The CDR3 spans 17 residues. This CDR3 is CSASPHREAGSNQPQHF. The CDR3 DNA reads as TGCAGTGCTAGCCCACATCGGGAGGCTGGTAGCAATCAGCCCCAGCATTTT.

This clonotype was seen more than once but under ten times. This chain joins TRBV7-9 and TRBJ2-5; D perhaps matches TRBD2 (6 bases). The CDR3 spans 15 residues. Trimming took off 2 bases at V and 4 bases at J, with 14 bases between the two ends. CDR1 is SEHNR and CDR2 is FQNEAQ in the germline V gene (reference sequence). The CDR3 DNA is TGTGCCAGCAGCTTAAAGAGGGGAGGCACAGAGACCCAGTACTTC. This gives the protein CASSLKRGGTETQYF.

This clonotype was recorded a few times. A read error may be the cause here, since a much bigger clone is one base away. The chain recombines TRBV12-3 or TRBV12-4 with TRBJ2-7, with D perhaps matching TRBD2 (5 bases). This CDR3 contains 16 residues. Trimming pared 5 bases from V and 3 bases from J, leaving 20 bases between. CDR3 coding DNA: TGTGCCAGCAGTCCCTGCCCCATGGGAGTTGTCTACGAGCAGTACTTC. Translation: CASSPCPMGVVYEQYF.

This clonotype appeared a few times. The V and J genes are TRBV6-1 and TRBJ1-2; maybe TRBD1 (6 bases). The CDR3 length is 14 residues. V gave up 7 bases and J gave up 4 bases, with 16 bases separating them. CDR1 is MNHNS and CDR2 is SASEGT in the germline V gene. The CDR3 here is CASTEGGVGYGYTF. CDR3 DNA: TGTGCCAGCACCGAGGGGGGGGTCGGCTATGGCTACACCTTC.

In this sample, this clonotype turned up a few times. The chain combines TRBV7-2 with TRBJ1-5; D is unclear. The CDR3 contains 15 residues. Between the trimmed V and J ends, which lost 1 base and 7 bases, there was a span of 14 bases. Per the germline V gene, CDR1 is SGHTA and CDR2 is FQGNSA. The CDR3, as DNA: TGTGCCAGCAGCTTAGATCGGGGTGTGGAGCAGCCCCAGCATTTT. It yields the protein CASSLDRGVEQPQHF.

The chain links TRBV13 to TRBJ1-1; D may be TRBD1 (5 bases). Germline lookup yields CDR1 PRHDT and CDR2 FYEKMQ (reference sequence). The V and J ends lost 0 bases and 0 bases respectively, with 11 bases between them. The CDR3 length is 16 residues. CDR3 coding DNA: TGTGCCAGCAGCTTAGGCCCGGCGGGGGTGAACACTGAAGCTTTCTTT. Translating it yields CASSLGPAGVNTEAFF.

This clonotype was seen many times. V is TRBV12-3 or TRBV12-4 and J is TRBJ1-1; 9 positions match TRBD1. The V and J ends lost 6 bases and 0 bases, in that order; junction bases with no gene match: 11. The CDR3 spans 17 residues. The CDR3 loop reads CASSLAPGQGLNTEAFF. CDR3 DNA: TGTGCCAGCAGCCTAGCCCCGGGACAGGGTTTGAACACTGAAGCTTTCTTT.

This clonotype was seen a handful of times. The chain has TRBV12-3 or TRBV12-4 and TRBJ2-7; D might be TRBD1 (5 bases). This CDR3 region has 17 residues. V was cut by 5 bases and J by 1 base, with 21 bases left in between. The CDR3 DNA reads as TGTGCCAGCAGTCCCCAAGGGGCCTTGGATGGATCCTACGAGCAGTACTTC. It specifies CASSPQGALDGSYEQYF.

This clonotype turned up a few times. This sequence joins TRBV20-1 and TRBJ1-1, with D hard to call. The CDR3 spans 13 residues. V shed 4 bases and J shed 4 bases, with 13 bases lying between them. The germline V gene has CDR1 DFQATT and CDR2 SNEGSKA (reference sequence). CDR3 coding DNA: TGCAGTGCTATGGGAGGCTTAGGCACTGAAGCTTTCTTT. This sequence encodes CSAMGGLGTEAFF.

This clonotype was found a few times. This chain connects TRBV5-1 to TRBJ2-2; D might be TRBD2 (5 bases). V was pared by 2 bases and J by 1 base, with 9 bases between. Germline CDR1 SGHRS, CDR2 YFSETQ. CDR3 length: 15 residues. The CDR3 is CASSFFGENTGELFF. The CDR3, as DNA: TGCGCCAGCAGCTTCTTCGGGGAGAACACCGGGGAGCTGTTTTTT.

In nucleotides, the CDR3 is TGTGCCAGTTGTTCTCAAATACAGGGCTCCACTGAAGCTTTCTTT. Amino acid sequence: CASCSQIQGSTEAFF. This sequence joins TRBV19 and TRBJ1-1; a possible D gene is TRBD1 (6 bases). Germline loops: CDR1 LNHDA, CDR2 SQIVND (reference sequence). V was shortened by 8 bases and J by 4 bases, with 20 bases between the two germline ends. The CDR3 totals 15 residues.

On this clonotype: This could be a read error, since a much larger clone is one nucleotide away. The CDR3 DNA reads as TGTGCCGGCAGTCCTGGACCTGGGGCCAACGTCCTGACTTTC. This sequence encodes CAGSPGPGANVLTF. This chain uses TRBV6-1 with TRBJ2-6; the D is unclear. CDR1 is MNHNS, CDR2 SASEGT, per germline. The CDR3 is 14 amino acids.

This clonotype was found a few times. This chain joins TRBV30 and TRBJ1-3; D gene ambiguous. The CDR3 is made up of 14 amino acids. The germline V gene has CDR1 GTSNPN and CDR2 SVGIG (reference sequence). With 0 bases removed from V and 0 bases from J, the gap between germline ends came to 6 bases. CDR3 in amino acids: CAWSVGGSGNTIYF. The DNA for the CDR3 is TGTGCCTGGAGTGTTGGCGGCTCTGGAAACACCATATATTTT.

This chain joins TRBV9 and TRBJ2-7; 7 bases agree with TRBD2. V was pared by 0 bases and J by 3 bases, with 6 bases of the junction left unmatched. The germline gives CDR1 SGDLS, CDR2 YYNGEE. The CDR3 is 15 residues long. CDR3 nucleotides: TGTGCCAGCAGCGTAGGTGCGGGGGAGCACTACGAGCAGTACTTC. Translated, it gives CASSVGAGEHYEQYF. Using reference TRBV9 and TRBJ2-7 for the parts outside the CDR3, the full variable domain is DSGVTQTPKHLITATGQRVTLRCSPRSGDLSVYWYQQSLDQGLQFLIQYYNGEERAKGNILERFSAQQFPDLHSELNLSSLELGDSALYFCASSVGAGEHYEQYFGPGTRLTVT.

V is TRBV14 and J is TRBJ2-7; no clear D gene. There are 16 residues in the CDR3. V was shortened by 0 bases and J by 1 base, with 13 bases between the two germline ends. CDR1 and CDR2 from the germline V gene are SGHDN and FVKESK. The CDR3 loop reads CASSQDATVRSYEQYF. CDR3 DNA sequence: TGTGCCAGCAGCCAAGATGCAACGGTCCGTTCCTACGAGCAGTACTTC.

This clonotype was picked up many times. The chain links TRBV3-1 to TRBJ2-7, with D hard to call. V was pared by 4 bases and J by 2 bases, with 6 bases between. The CDR3 runs 12 residues. CDR1 is LGHDT, CDR2 YNNKEL, per germline (reference sequence). The CDR3 region is CASSRGTYEQYF. The CDR3 DNA follows: TGTGCCAGCAGCCGAGGAACCTACGAGCAGTACTTC.

Only a few counts were recorded for this clonotype. CDR3 sequence: CASSRTGRTGANVLTF. The CDR3 nucleotides are TGTGCCAGCAGCCGAACAGGGAGAACTGGGGCCAACGTCCTGACTTTC. The chain uses TRBV7-9 and TRBJ2-6; D is perhaps TRBD1 (6 bases). The CDR3 covers 16 residues. V lost 5 bases, J lost 2 bases, and 13 bases lay in between. Germline V lookup: CDR1 SEHNR, CDR2 FQNEAQ (reference sequence). The full variable domain, completed using reference TRBV7-9 and TRBJ2-6, is DTGVSQNPRHKITKRGQNVTFRCDPISEHNRLYWYRQTLGQGPEFLTYFQNEAQLEKSRLLSDRFSAERPKGSFSTLEIQRTEQGDSAMYLCASSRTGRTGANVLTFGAGSRLTVL.

V is TRBV7-8 and J is TRBJ1-5, with a tentative D call TRBD1 (5 bases). Trimming cost V 4 bases and J 4 bases, with 17 bases left between them. This CDR3 contains 16 residues. Germline V CDR1 and CDR2: SGHVS, FQNEAQ. DNA of the CDR3: TGTGCCAGCAGCTACCTTTTTTTAGGGGTTAATCAGCCCCAGCATTTT. It specifies CASSYLFLGVNQPQHF.

This clonotype was found many times. The chain is built from TRBV28 and TRBJ2-7; 9 nucleotides match TRBD1. CDR1 is MDHEN, CDR2 SYDVKM, per germline. The CDR3 extends over 18 amino acids. V lost 4 bases to trimming and J lost 0 bases; unmatched junction nucleotides: 13. The CDR3: CASSWSLHGQGISYEQYF. The DNA of the CDR3 is TGTGCCAGCAGTTGGAGCCTCCACGGACAGGGGATCTCCTACGAGCAGTACTTC.